Sequencing of this TCR beta chain was carried out in a study of blood T cells in healthy people across ages. The study's findings and limits: Unknown CMV status may confound age-related changes in expanded clones. Calculation of diversity from one million T cells yielded estimates considered to be underestimates.

Concerning this clonotype: The antigen remains unidentified.

Per sample, at least 6 micrograms of total RNA were extracted. The second PCR ran about 6 to 12 cycles with a sample-barcoded 5' primer and J-beta primers. TCRdb independently ran MiXCR on the 5' RACE reads; one entry per CDR3 protein. The data show just under 750,000 distinct CDR3 sequences, over 20% seen once. The TCR originated in an older man in good health. Specimen: blood.

The CDR3 reads CATSQGGTADTQYF. The CDR3 nucleotides are TGTGCCACCAGTCAAGGCGGGACGGCAGATACGCAGTATTTT. This sequence joins TRBV24-1 and TRBJ2-3; maybe TRBD2 (6 bases). This CDR3 contains 14 residues. Germline V gene sequence: CDR1 KGHDR, CDR2 SFDVKD. V dropped 6 bases and J dropped 4 bases, with 13 bases sitting between them.